This TCR beta chain emerged from a study of blood T cell repertoires in COVID-19. As handled by the study authors: Nucleated cell number was recorded as an estimate derived from reference gene primer amplification. The table came from immunoSEQ multiplex PCR; TCRdb's copy has only in-frame clones and leaves some out. Clone size and the V and J calls come from that table; the DNA yielded D and trimming. The sample shows approximately 140,000 clones, around 80% of them seen only once. This clone was picked up a small number of times. The germline gives CDR1 LGHDT, CDR2 YNNKEL (reference sequence). This CDR3 contains 14 residues. Losses at the gene ends were 4 bases for V and 6 bases for J; bases not matched to a gene: 8.

The clonotype was recovered from a man in his sixties with active or convalescent COVID-19. The sequencing sample was made of peripheral blood. The rearrangement links TRBV3-1 (or the pseudogene TRBV3-2) to TRBJ2-7, with 8 bases identical to TRBD2. As DNA, the CDR3 is TGTGCCAGCAGCCCCCGCACAGGGACTAGCGAGCAGTACTTC. It yields the protein CASSPRTGTSEQYF.